Below, 17 T cell receptor beta chains from the same sample are listed, as sequenced in a study of cytomegalovirus exposure and HLA in healthy donors. With 60 Vbeta and 13 Jbeta primers, the PCR was carried out. Here immunoSEQ multiplex PCR was the method, and the copy in TCRdb shows in-frame clones only, minus some. The sample has about 160,000 clones, roughly 70% seen once; the top ten hold 3%. Material: PBMCs. Source of these receptors: a woman aged 45 to 65 in good health and CMV-seropositive.

The V call is TRBV6-4, the J call TRBJ1-5, with D tentatively TRBD1 (6 bases). CDR1 and CDR2 from the germline V gene are MRHNA and SNTAGT. V was cut by 0 bases and J by 4 bases, with 13 bases left in between. The CDR3 covers 16 residues. The CDR3 sequence is CASSDSSGRGNQPQHF. In DNA form, the CDR3 reads TGTGCCAGCAGTGACTCGTCAGGCAGGGGAAATCAGCCCCAGCATTTT.

The chain recombines TRBV5-1 with TRBJ1-3; 7 bases are shared with TRBD1. This CDR3 spans 16 amino acids. Trimming removed 4 bases from V and 0 bases from J; junction bases left unmatched: 7. CDR1 SGHRS and CDR2 YFSETQ come from the germline V gene. The CDR3 DNA sequence: TGCGCCAGCAGCCCCGGACAGGCCGCCTCTGGAAACACCATATATTTT. Translated, it gives CASSPGQAASGNTIYF.

The chain combines TRBV12-5 with TRBJ1-1, with 9 positions matching TRBD1. The V gene end was trimmed by 2 bases and the J gene end by 6 bases; junction bases not matched to a gene: 7. The CDR3 consists of 15 residues. CDR1 and CDR2 (germline): LGHNT, FRNRAP. Here the CDR3 DNA reads TGTGCTAGTGGTTTGTTCGACAGGGGGTCTCCTGAAGCTTTCTTT. Its protein product is CASGLFDRGSPEAFF.

The chain employs TRBV12-5 and TRBJ2-2; possibly TRBD1 for D (5 bases). Germline V gene data show CDR1 as LGHNT and CDR2 as FRNRAP. CDR3 size: 13 residues. V was cut by 3 bases and J by 3 bases, with 5 bases left in between. The chain's CDR3 is CASGFRDTGELFF. The CDR3 bases are TGTGCTAGTGGTTTCAGGGACACCGGGGAGCTGTTTTTT.

The chain has TRBV4-1 and TRBJ2-2; D call uncertain. The CDR3 runs to 16 residues. The germline CDR1 and CDR2 sequences are MGHRA and YSYEKL. With 0 bases removed from V and 0 bases from J, the gap between germline ends came to 8 bases. The CDR3 loop is CASSQEGTSNTGELFF. The CDR3 nucleotides read TGCGCCAGCAGCCAAGAGGGCACCTCGAACACCGGGGAGCTGTTTTTT.

The CDR3 region is CASSLAIPSSTNYGYTF. The DNA of the CDR3 is TGTGCCAGCAGCTTAGCAATTCCGAGTTCTACTAACTATGGCTACACCTTC. This chain joins TRBV7-9 and TRBJ1-2; D not certain. Germline V gene data show CDR1 as SEHNR and CDR2 as FQNEAQ (reference sequence). The germline V and J ends were trimmed by 0 bases and 0 bases, with 14 bases remaining between them. This CDR3 is 17 amino acids long.

The chain carries TRBV7-2 and TRBJ2-5; 8 bases match TRBD1. The germline V gene has CDR1 SGHTA and CDR2 FQGNSA. The CDR3 extends over 14 amino acids. V shed 4 bases, J shed 3 bases, and the junction held 4 bases outside the gene matches. The CDR3 sequence is CASSSNRGKETQYF. DNA for the CDR3: TGTGCCAGCAGCTCGAACAGGGGGAAAGAGACCCAGTACTTC.

The V gene is TRBV10-2, the J gene TRBJ2-1; 10 nucleotides align to TRBD1. The CDR3 sequence is 18 residues long. The trim removed 3 bases at V and 9 bases at J, leaving 17 bases unmatched. Germline lookup yields CDR1 WSHSY and CDR2 SAAADI. DNA of the CDR3: TGCGCCAGCAGTGACCCTATGACAGGGGGCGCGTGGAACAGTGAGCAGTTCTTC. As protein: CASSDPMTGGAWNSEQFF.

With regard to this clone: The identical CDR3 is also encoded by other nucleotide sequences in the sample. J is TRBJ2-7 and V is TRBV5-1, with D uncertain. Germline V gives CDR1 SGHRS, CDR2 YFSETQ. The CDR3 spans 14 residues. Trimming took 1 base from V and 2 from J, leaving 10 bases between them. The CDR3 nucleotides are TGCGCCAGCAGCTTGAGTGGCGGAACCTACGAGCAGTACTTC. Amino acid sequence: CASSLSGGTYEQYF.

The gene calls are TRBV29-1 and TRBJ1-1; 8 bases match TRBD1. J was trimmed by 10 bases and V by 5 bases; bases with no gene match: 6. Germline lookup yields CDR1 SQVTM and CDR2 ANQGSEA. This CDR3 region has 11 residues. CDR3 sequence (DNA): TGCAGCGTTAACCAGGGGGCGGGAGCTTTCTTT. Protein: CSVNQGAGAFF.

The chain joins TRBV2 to TRBJ1-1; D not certain. The V end was cut by 8 bases, the J end by 11 bases, with 18 bases between. The CDR3 loop spans 12 amino acids. Germline V CDR1 and CDR2: SNHLY, FYNNEI. CDR3 loop: CASEERVEGAFF. CDR3 DNA sequence: TGTGCCAGCGAGGAACGGGTCGAGGGCGCTTTCTTT. The complete variable domain, with remaining parts taken from reference TRBV2 and TRBJ1-1, reads EPEVTQTPSHQVTQMGQEVILRCVPISNHLYFYWYRQILGQKVEFLVSFYNNEISEKSEIFDDQFSVERPDGSNFTLKIRSTKLEDSAMYFCASEERVEGAFFGQGTRLTVV.

The V call is TRBV5-6, the J call TRBJ1-4, with D uncertain. Germline CDR1 is SGHDT and CDR2 is YYEEEE. There are 14 residues in the CDR3. Deletions cut 7 bases from V and 7 bases from J, with 17 bases between. CDR3 nucleotide sequence: TGTGCCAGCGCCACCTTTGGGGAGGGTGAAAAACTGTTTTTT. This gives the protein CASATFGEGEKLFF.

This clone was recorded once. The chain recombines TRBV18 with TRBJ1-1; D call uncertain. The CDR3 length is 13 residues. V was shortened by 2 bases and J by 3 bases, with 7 bases between the two germline ends. Per germline, CDR1 KGHSH and CDR2 LQKENI. In nucleotides, the CDR3 is TGTGCCAGCTCACCAAATTTCGACACTGAAGCTTTCTTT. This sequence encodes CASSPNFDTEAFF.

This clone was detected only a few times. This chain connects TRBV27 to TRBJ1-4, with TRBD1 as a possible D gene (5 bases). Germline V CDR1 and CDR2: MNHEY, SMNVEV (reference sequence). The V end lost 2 bases, the J end lost 1 base, and 11 bases lay between the germline ends. The CDR3 is 16 amino acids. CDR3 protein: CASSLMGGRTNEKLFF. DNA of the CDR3: TGTGCCAGCAGTTTAATGGGGGGTCGAACTAATGAAAAACTGTTTTTT.

V gene TRBV2 combines with J gene TRBJ1-1; D is uncertain. Germline-derived CDR1 and CDR2 are SNHLY and FYNNEI. Trimming left V 7 bases short and J 8 bases short, with 17 bases between. The length of the CDR3 is 13 residues. The CDR3 DNA reads TGTGCCAGCACCCCCATTCGGCAGGCGGAAGCTTTCTTT. Its translation is CASTPIRQAEAFF.

This clone has a handful of counts. The rearrangement joins TRBV6-1 to TRBJ1-4; D possibly corresponds to TRBD1 (6 bases). There are 12 residues in the CDR3. V shed 8 bases and J shed 8 bases, with 12 bases lying between them. Germline CDR1 MNHNS, CDR2 SASEGT. DNA of the CDR3: TGTGCCAGCGGCGGACAGCACGAAAAACTGTTTTTT. Protein sequence: CASGGQHEKLFF.

The chain employs TRBV6-1 and TRBJ1-2; D is ambiguous. CDR1 and CDR2 from the germline V gene are MNHNS and SASEGT. This CDR3 has 14 residues. V lost 2 bases and J lost 0, with 7 bases in between. For the CDR3, the DNA is TGTGCCAGCAGTGAACAGGCTTCTAACTATGGCTACACCTTC. Translation: CASSEQASNYGYTF.